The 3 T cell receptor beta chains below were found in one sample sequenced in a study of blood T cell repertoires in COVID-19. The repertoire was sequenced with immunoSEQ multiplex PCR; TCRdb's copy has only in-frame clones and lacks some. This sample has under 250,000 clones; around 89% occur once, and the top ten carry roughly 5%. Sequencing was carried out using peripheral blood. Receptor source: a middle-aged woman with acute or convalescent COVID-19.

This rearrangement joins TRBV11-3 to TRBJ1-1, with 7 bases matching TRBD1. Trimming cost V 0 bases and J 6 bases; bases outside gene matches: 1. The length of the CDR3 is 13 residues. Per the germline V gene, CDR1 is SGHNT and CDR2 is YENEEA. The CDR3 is CASSLEGTAEAFF. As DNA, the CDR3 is TGTGCCAGCAGCTTAGAAGGGACAGCTGAAGCTTTCTTT.

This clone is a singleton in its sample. CDR3 coding DNA: TGTGCCAGCAGCGAGGGGCTAAACACCATATATTTT. Its translation: CASSEGLNTIYF. The gene calls are TRBV9 and TRBJ1-3; D might be TRBD1 (5 bases). The CDR3 is made up of 12 amino acids. In germline, CDR1 is SGDLS, CDR2 YYNGEE. Trimming stripped 3 bases from V and 6 bases from J, with 7 bases between.

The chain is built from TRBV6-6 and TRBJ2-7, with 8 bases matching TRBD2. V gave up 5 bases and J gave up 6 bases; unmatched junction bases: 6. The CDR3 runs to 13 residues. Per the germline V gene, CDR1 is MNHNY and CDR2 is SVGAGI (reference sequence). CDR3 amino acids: CASSPGLEGEQYV. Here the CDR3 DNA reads TGTGCCAGCAGTCCGGGACTAGAGGGCGAGCAGTACGTC.